This passage covers 26 T cell receptor beta chains from one sample sequenced in a study of cytomegalovirus exposure and HLA in healthy donors. This PCR relied on a set of 60 Vbeta primers and 13 Jbeta primers. Some clones are missing from TCRdb's copy, which holds only in-frame ones; the method was immunoSEQ multiplex PCR. Of about 97,000 clones listed, roughly four fifths are singletons. Sequencing used PBMCs. These receptors came from a man between 35 and 55 years old in good health and CMV-seropositive.

The chain carries TRBV5-8 and TRBJ2-7; 10 bases agree with TRBD1. From germline, CDR1 is SGHTS and CDR2 YDEGEE. The CDR3 is made up of 16 amino acids. J lost 2 bases, V lost 5 bases, and 10 bases had no gene match. CDR3 sequence (DNA): TGTGCCAGCAGGCATGAGACAGGGGGCTACACCTACGAGCAGTACTTC. It is translated as CASRHETGGYTYEQYF.

This sequence joins TRBV10-3 and TRBJ1-2; possible D gene TRBD1, 6 bases. There are 14 residues in the CDR3. Germline CDR1 reads ENHRY; CDR2 reads SYGVKD. V lost 10 bases, J lost 9 bases, and 24 bases lay in between. CDR3: CATCPDRDMGSYTF. The DNA of the CDR3 is TGTGCCACTTGCCCGGACAGAGATATGGGAAGCTACACCTTC.

J is TRBJ1-6 and V is TRBV27; 7 nucleotides agree with TRBD1. The length of the CDR3 is 14 residues. Per germline, CDR1 MNHEY and CDR2 SMNVEV (reference sequence). Trimming took 7 bases from V and 2 from J; bases not matched to a gene: 2. Here the CDR3 DNA reads TGTGCCAGCAAAGGGGGCCCCTATAATTCACCCCTCCACTTT. This gives the protein CASKGGPYNSPLHF.

The chain links TRBV28 to TRBJ1-1; no reliable D call. With 3 bases removed from V and 6 bases from J, the gap between germline ends came to 5 bases. In germline, CDR1 is MDHEN, CDR2 SYDVKM. This CDR3 comprises 11 residues. Here the CDR3 reads CASSFYAEAFF. The CDR3 bases are TGTGCCAGCAGTTTCTACGCTGAAGCTTTCTTT.

This clone was detected only once. The rearrangement uses TRBV5-1 and TRBJ1-1; 7 bases are a match to TRBD1. The CDR3 extends over 14 amino acids. CDR1 and CDR2 from the germline V gene are SGHRS and YFSETQ. J gave up 4 bases and V 0 bases, and 3 bases lay outside the gene matches. The CDR3: CASSLVAGGTEAFF. CDR3 coding DNA: TGCGCCAGCAGCTTGGTCGCAGGGGGCACTGAAGCTTTCTTT.

This chain joins TRBV9 and TRBJ2-7, with 8 bases fitting TRBD1. J lost 0 bases, V lost 0 bases, and 5 bases had no gene match. Germline V CDR1 and CDR2: SGDLS, YYNGEE. The CDR3 covers 16 residues. CDR3 in amino acids: CASSVVRDRSSYEQYF. In nucleotides, the CDR3 is TGTGCCAGCAGCGTAGTTCGGGACAGGAGCTCCTACGAGCAGTACTTC.

There are a few counts of this clone. The rearrangement joins TRBV30 to TRBJ1-2; D is ambiguous. The germline V gene encodes CDR1 GTSNPN and CDR2 SVGIG (reference sequence). The V and J ends lost 0 bases and 5 bases respectively, with 7 bases between them. The CDR3 totals 12 residues. The DNA for the CDR3 is TGTGCCTGGAGTGTGGGAGGGTATGGCTACACCTTC. It encodes CAWSVGGYGYTF.

The chain combines TRBV14 with TRBJ2-1, with 8 bases lining up with TRBD2. CDR1 and CDR2 (germline): SGHDN, FVKESK. The CDR3 has 12 amino acids. Unmatched junction bases numbered 5, after V lost 4 bases and J lost 12 bases. The CDR3 sequence: CASSLSSGSQFF. The DNA for the CDR3 is TGTGCCAGCAGCCTGTCTAGCGGGTCGCAGTTCTTC.

CDR3 region: CSVNGLAAKGELFF. CDR3 sequence (DNA): TGCAGCGTCAACGGACTAGCGGCAAAGGGGGAGCTGTTTTTT. J is TRBJ2-2 and V is TRBV29-1, with 10 bases identical to TRBD2. Germline CDR1 reads SQVTM; CDR2 reads ANQGSEA. The trim removed 6 bases at V and 8 bases at J, leaving 9 bases unmatched. The CDR3 consists of 14 residues.

The rearrangement joins TRBV19 to TRBJ1-2, with 7 bases that match TRBD1. The germline gives CDR1 LNHDA, CDR2 SQIVND (reference sequence). The CDR3 totals 17 residues. The trim removed 5 bases at V and 4 bases at J, leaving 16 bases unmatched. CDR3 loop: CASSYADQDRIVYGYTF. CDR3 DNA sequence: TGTGCCAGTAGTTATGCTGACCAGGACAGGATTGTCTATGGCTACACCTTC.

The V gene is TRBV19, the J gene TRBJ2-3, with 7 bases aligning to TRBD1. Trimming removed 4 bases from V and 0 bases from J; junction bases left unmatched: 7. CDR1 is LNHDA, CDR2 SQIVND, per germline (reference sequence). The CDR3 runs to 16 residues. CDR3 sequence: CASSTPDRASTDTQYF. The CDR3 DNA is TGTGCCAGTAGTACTCCAGACAGGGCTAGCACAGATACGCAGTATTTT. Filled out from reference TRBV19 and TRBJ2-3, the complete variable domain reads DGGITQSPKYLFRKEGQNVTLSCEQNLNHDAMYWYRQDPGQGLRLIYYSQIVNDFQKGDIAEGYSVSREKKESFPLTVTSAQKNPTAFYLCASSTPDRASTDTQYFGPGTRLTVL.

The V and J genes are TRBV19 and TRBJ1-3; D is uncertain. The CDR3 is 14 amino acids. V was clipped by 6 bases and J by 11 bases, with 20 bases between them. Germline CDR1 is LNHDA and CDR2 is SQIVND (reference sequence). CDR3 nucleotides: TGTGCCAGTAGGGGCCCCGAAAACCCGAACGCCATATATTTT. Its translation: CASRGPENPNAIYF.

The chain uses TRBV12-2 and TRBJ2-5; the table's D call TRBD2 went unverified against the DNA. The DNA end lines up better with TRBJ2-7; the J call may be wrong. TRBV12-2 is a documented pseudogene. This CDR3 is built from 17 residues. In nucleotides, the CDR3 is TGTGCAAGTCGCCCCGGACTAGCGGGAGCAACCTCCTACGAGCAGTACTTC. It yields the protein CASRPGLAGATSYEQYF.

This chain joins TRBV30 and TRBJ2-7; possible D gene TRBD1, 6 bases. CDR3 length: 13 amino acids. The V gene's germline CDR1 is GTSNPN and CDR2 SVGIG (reference sequence). V was trimmed by 5 bases and J by 0 bases, leaving 11 bases between them. The CDR3 here is CAWVEDSSYEQYF. The CDR3 DNA is TGTGCCTGGGTCGAGGACAGCTCCTACGAGCAGTACTTC.

J is TRBJ1-4 and V is TRBV18; 8 bases fit TRBD1. J was trimmed by 3 bases and V by 3 bases; bases with no gene match: 0. Per the germline V gene, CDR1 is KGHSH and CDR2 is LQKENI. The CDR3 runs 14 residues. DNA for the CDR3: TGTGCCAGCTCACCGGGACAGGCTAATGAAAAACTGTTTTTT. Amino acids: CASSPGQANEKLFF. Variable domain in full (rest from reference TRBV18 and TRBJ1-4): NAGVMQNPRHLVRRRGQEARLRCSPMKGHSHVYWYRQLPEEGLKFMVYLQKENIIDESGMPKERFSAEFPKEGPSILRIQQVVRGDSAAYFCASSPGQANEKLFFGSGTQLSVL.

Note on this clone: One end of the junction is discordant with germline, which a read error may explain. The gene calls are TRBV29-1 and TRBJ2-7, with 12 positions matching TRBD1. This CDR3 is 14 amino acids long. Germline V gene data show CDR1 as SQVTM and CDR2 as ANQGSEA. This CDR3 is CSVGGQGASDEQYF. The CDR3 DNA reads TGCAGCGTTGGGGGACAGGGGGCCTCCGACGAGCAGTACTTC.

The rearrangement joins TRBV6-1 to TRBJ1-5, with 7 bases matching TRBD1. Germline-derived CDR1 and CDR2 are MNHNS and SASEGT. The V segment lost 9 bases and the J segment 5 bases; nucleotides outside the gene matches: 13. This CDR3 is 15 amino acids long. The CDR3 reads CASGERDRRHQPQHF. The CDR3 nucleotides are TGTGCCAGTGGGGAAAGGGACAGAAGACATCAGCCCCAGCATTTT.

This clone was detected only a few times. The V call is TRBV30, the J call TRBJ1-5; D not certain. The ends were cut back, 2 bases at V and 5 bases at J, with 10 bases in the middle. The CDR3 covers 13 residues. Germline V gene data show CDR1 as GTSNPN and CDR2 as SVGIG (reference sequence). This chain's CDR3 is CAWSRTDDQPQHF. The CDR3 region has the DNA TGTGCCTGGAGTCGCACAGACGATCAGCCCCAGCATTTT. Variable domain in full (rest from reference TRBV30 and TRBJ1-5): SQTIHQWPATLVQPVGSPLSLECTVEGTSNPNLYWYRQAAGRGLQLLFYSVGIGQISSEVPQNLSASRPQDRQFILSSKKLLLSDSGFYLCAWSRTDDQPQHFGDGTRLSIL.

The chain combines TRBV7-9 with TRBJ2-5; the D is unclear. CDR3 length: 13 residues. Germline values: CDR1 SEHNR, CDR2 FQNEAQ (reference sequence). The V and J ends lost 5 bases and 5 bases respectively, with 12 bases between them. CDR3 bases: TGTGCCAGCAGCGGGCCCAGTGGGGAGACCCAGTACTTC. As protein: CASSGPSGETQYF.

V usage is TRBV15 and J usage is TRBJ1-2; D gene uncertain. The CDR3 runs 15 residues. Germline V gene data show CDR1 as LNHNV and CDR2 as YYDKDF (reference sequence). V was cut by 0 bases and J by 6 bases, with 14 bases left in between. The chain's CDR3 is CATSRDLGEEDGYTF. DNA for the CDR3: TGTGCCACCAGCAGAGATCTGGGAGAAGAGGATGGCTACACCTTC.

V is TRBV6-4 and J is TRBJ2-1, with 9 positions matching TRBD2. The V and J ends lost 7 bases and 1 base, in that order; junction bases with no gene match: 2. This CDR3 region has 14 residues. CDR1 MRHNA and CDR2 SNTAGT come from the germline V gene. The CDR3 nucleotides are TGTGCCAGCAAAGGACTAGCGTCCTACAATGAGCAGTTCTTC. The encoded protein is CASKGLASYNEQFF.

Only one count was recorded for this clone. This chain connects TRBV15 to TRBJ2-3, with D uncertain. The germline V gene has CDR1 LNHNV and CDR2 YYDKDF (reference sequence). Trimming cost V 0 bases and J 2 bases, with 9 bases left between them. The length of the CDR3 is 15 residues. In DNA, the CDR3 is TGTGCCACCAGCAGAGATTTGGCAAACACAGATACGCAGTATTTT. This codes for CATSRDLANTDTQYF.

This chain joins TRBV5-1 and TRBJ2-7; TRBD1 might be the D (5 bases). The V end was cut by 1 base, the J end by 6 bases, with 11 bases between. The length of the CDR3 is 13 residues. Germline V lookup: CDR1 SGHRS, CDR2 YFSETQ. CDR3 coding DNA: TGCGCCAGCAGCTTGACGGCAGGGTCCGAGCAGTACTTC. It yields the protein CASSLTAGSEQYF. The full variable domain, with the rest looked up from reference TRBV5-1 and TRBJ2-7, is KAGVTQTPRYLIKTRGQQVTLSCSPISGHRSVSWYQQTPGQGLQFLFEYFSETQRNKGNFPGRFSGRQFSNSRSEMNVSTLELGDSALYLCASSLTAGSEQYFGPGTRLTVT.

This clone was counted between two and nine times. V gene TRBV27 combines with J gene TRBJ1-5; D is ambiguous. CDR1 and CDR2 from the germline V gene are MNHEY and SMNVEV (reference sequence). This CDR3 contains 15 residues. Trimming shortened V by 6 bases and J by 5 bases, and 17 bases separated the two germline ends. CDR3 nucleotide sequence: TGTGCCAGCAGACGCCGGAGTACAATAGATCAGCCCCAGCATTTT. It yields the protein CASRRRSTIDQPQHF.

The chain has TRBV28 and TRBJ2-1; a weak D match, TRBD2 (6 bases). CDR3 size: 15 residues. Trimming stripped 3 bases from V and 12 bases from J, with 21 bases between. Germline V gives CDR1 MDHEN, CDR2 SYDVKM. The CDR3 region has the DNA TGTGCCAGCAGTTTCGGCGGGACCCTTGGGGTTGGGCAGTTCTTC. Amino acid sequence: CASSFGGTLGVGQFF.

V gene TRBV11-2 combines with J gene TRBJ1-1, with D perhaps TRBD1 (6 bases). The V gene lost 1 base and the J gene lost 1 base, with 10 bases spanning the gap. Germline CDR1 and CDR2: SGHAT and FQNNGV. The length of the CDR3 is 15 residues. CDR3 sequence: CASSLGGHRNTEAFF. DNA for the CDR3: TGTGCCAGCAGCTTAGGGGGACATCGGAACACTGAAGCTTTCTTT. The full variable domain, with the rest looked up from reference TRBV11-2 and TRBJ1-1, is EAGVAQSPRYKIIEKRQSVAFWCNPISGHATLYWYQQILGQGPKLLIQFQNNGVVDDSQLPKDRFSAERLKGVDSTLKIQPAKLEDSAVYLCASSLGGHRNTEAFFGQGTRLTVV.